These T cell receptor beta chains were read from a single sample in a study of T cell repertoires in cytomegalovirus infection. Antigens of these TCRs are unknown. TCRdb fed the reads into MiXCR, producing one record per CDR3 protein. The data show about 830,000 distinct CDR3 sequences, with about 33% seen just once and around an eighth held by the top ten. The sequencing used cultured CD8+ T cells from PBMCs, collected from culture after CMV antigen stimulation. The receptors were gathered from a human donor in good health (CMV status not recorded). Some clones in this sample may be carry-over from other donors' samples. Both conserved end residues are part of each CDR3. Fields, in order: CDR3 DNA, CDR3 protein, D gene, J gene, clone size, V gene, CDR3 length. A D gene is named only where the DNA matches it firmly. Some rows have no size entry. The others give once, few or many, or a class for an expanded clone.

TGTGCCACCAGCATGGGACAGCTATACGAGCAGTACTTC,CATSMGQLYEQYF,TRBD1,TRBJ2-7,-,TRBV15,13
TGTGCCAGCAGCTCCTACGGTCAGCCCCAGCATTTT,CASSSYGQPQHF,-,TRBJ1-5,many,TRBV7-6,12
TGTGCCAGCAGTTACTCGTATTCGCGTGTTAGGACTAATGAAAAACTGTTTTTT,CASSYSYSRVRTNEKLFF,-,TRBJ1-4,few,TRBV6-6,18
TGTGCCAGCACCCCCCCATCCGGTGGAGAGACCCAGTACTTC,CASTPPSGGETQYF,-,TRBJ2-5,many,TRBV28,14
TGTGCCAGCAGGGTCCGGGACAGTAATCTACTTACTGAAGCTTTCTTT,CASRVRDSNLLTEAFF,TRBD1,TRBJ1-1,-,TRBV6-8,16
TGTGCCAGTAGTATAGATCTTACCGGGGAGCTGTTTTTT,CASSIDLTGELFF,-,TRBJ2-2,-,TRBV19,13
TGTGCCAGCAGCCAGGGGGGGGGCACAGATACGCAGTATTTT,CASSQGGGTDTQYF,-,TRBJ2-3,many,TRBV12-3/TRBV12-4,14
TGTGCTAGCAGCCAGGGACTCCCCCGGGGAGATACGCAGTATTTT,CASSQGLPRGDTQYF,-,TRBJ2-3,few,TRBV7-7,15
TGTGCCAGCAGCTACTTCATGGGTGCCAATCAGCCCCAGCATTTT,CASSYFMGANQPQHF,-,TRBJ1-5,many,TRBV7-6,15
TGTGCCAGCAGCTGGGGCAGGGACACCGGGGAGCTGTTTTTT,CASSWGRDTGELFF,-,TRBJ2-2,few,TRBV7-9,14
TGTGCCAGCAGTTTAGTGGCATGGGAGGGGCAGTACTTC,CASSLVAWEGQYF,TRBD2,TRBJ2-7,-,TRBV12-3/TRBV12-4,13
TGTGCCAGCAGCCAATATGGATGGGGCAGTAGCTCCTACAATGAGCAGTTCTTC,CASSQYGWGSSSYNEQFF,-,TRBJ2-1,-,TRBV4-2,18
TGCAGCGTAAACCGGGACACGGGCGAGCAGTACTTC,CSVNRDTGEQYF,-,TRBJ2-7,-,TRBV29-1,12
TGTGCCAGTAGTATGACTAGCGGAAGCACAGATACGCAGTATTTT,CASSMTSGSTDTQYF,TRBD2,TRBJ2-3,-,TRBV19,15
TGTGCCAGCAGAACGAGGGGGACCTACACCGGGGAGCTGTTTTTT,CASRTRGTYTGELFF,-,TRBJ2-2,-,TRBV27,15
TGTGCCAGCAGCTTAGTTGGGGGCGCGAACTCCGGGGAGCTGTTTTTT,CASSLVGGANSGELFF,-,TRBJ2-2,-,TRBV7-8,16
TGTGCCAGCAGCTTAGAAGAGGGGAGCACTGAAGCTTTCTTT,CASSLEEGSTEAFF,-,TRBJ1-1,many,TRBV7-8,14
TGTGCCAGCACTCCTTCCGGTCCTCGGTGGCCCCAGCATTTT,CASTPSGPRWPQHF,-,TRBJ1-5,few,TRBV27,14
TGTGCCAGCAGTGAGAGGGACAGGGGGCGATTCCAAGAGACCCAGTACTTC,CASSERDRGRFQETQYF,TRBD1,TRBJ2-5,-,TRBV2,17
TGCGCCAGCAGCCCCCTATCGGAGCGAGCGAACACTGAAGCTTTCTTT,CASSPLSERANTEAFF,-,TRBJ1-1,-,TRBV4-1,16
TGTGCCAGCAGTTTATTTGGGGGATCAGGAAACACCATATATTTT,CASSLFGGSGNTIYF,-,TRBJ1-3,-,TRBV27,15
TGCGCCAGCAGCTCTTCCCCTTGGAGGACAGGGGCCGTCTACATGGGAGAGACCCAGTACTTC,CASSSSPWRTGAVYMGETQYF,TRBD1,TRBJ2-5,many,TRBV5-1,21
TGTGCCAGCAGCTTATCGGCCCAGCCCCAGCATTTT,CASSLSAQPQHF,-,TRBJ1-5,many,TRBV7-8,12
TGTGCCACCAGTGAGGGGGACAACGCGAACACCGGGGAGCTGTTTTTT,CATSEGDNANTGELFF,-,TRBJ2-2,-,TRBV24-1,16
TGTGCCAGCAGTAACCGTTCCCCCAGGCGCCAAGAGACCCAGTACTTC,CASSNRSPRRQETQYF,-,TRBJ2-5,few,TRBV7-9,16
TGTGCCAGCAGCGTAGACGGGGCCTTCCAAGAGACCCAGTACTTC,CASSVDGAFQETQYF,-,TRBJ2-5,once,TRBV9,15
TGTGCCAGCAGTAAGGGTTTTAACAATCAGCCCCAGCATTTT,CASSKGFNNQPQHF,-,TRBJ1-5,-,TRBV2,14
TGTGCCAGCAGTCAAGGGCTGGTCAATCAGCCCCAGCATTTT,CASSQGLVNQPQHF,-,TRBJ1-5,-,TRBV12-3/TRBV12-4,14
TGTGCCAGCAGTTCCGGACTAGCGGTTATAGACACCGGGGAGCTGTTTTTT,CASSSGLAVIDTGELFF,TRBD2,TRBJ2-2,-,TRBV6-5,17
TGTGCCAGCAGTTACTCCCGGGGAGGAAGCACTGAAGCTTTCTTT,CASSYSRGGSTEAFF,-,TRBJ1-1,-,TRBV6-5,15
TGCAGCGCAGCGGCTGGCGGGGGGGCGATTGAGCAGTTCTTC,CSAAAGGGAIEQFF,TRBD2,TRBJ2-1,few,TRBV29-1,14
TGTGCCAGCAGCTTAGGTAAATTACATCCCCAGCATTTT,CASSLGKLHPQHF,-,TRBJ1-5,-,TRBV11-2,13
TGTGCCACCCGCCGGGGATCGAAGACAGATACGCAGTATTTT,CATRRGSKTDTQYF,-,TRBJ2-3,-,TRBV24-1,14
TGTGCCAGCAGTGACTCTGGCAAAGGACCCTTGATTTTT,CASSDSGKGPLIF,-,TRBJ2-3,-,TRBV6-4,13
TGTGCCAGCTGGAAAGGGGCCGACTCCTACGAGCAGTACTTC,CASWKGADSYEQYF,-,TRBJ2-7,many,TRBV6-1,14
TGCAGTGCTGTATCGGGACGGATGGCCGACGAGCAGTACTTC,CSAVSGRMADEQYF,-,TRBJ2-7,-,TRBV20-1,14
TGTGCCAGCAGCTTAGCAAGGCGGGGGGCTCACCAAGAGACCCAGTACTTC,CASSLARRGAHQETQYF,TRBD2,TRBJ2-5,few,TRBV7-6,17
TGTGCCAGCATTAAGATGGCCCCGGGACTAGCTTTGTATGAGCAGTTCTTC,CASIKMAPGLALYEQFF,TRBD2,TRBJ2-1,-,TRBV2,17
TGTGCCAGCAGCCAAGGCCTCCCGTGGACAACCGCCTCCTACAATGAGCAGTTCTTC,CASSQGLPWTTASYNEQFF,-,TRBJ2-1,-,TRBV4-2,19
TGTGCCAGCAGTTACTCCGGACCCCCGAGGGACATTCAGTACTTC,CASSYSGPPRDIQYF,-,TRBJ2-4,many,TRBV6-5,15
TGTGCCAGCATCCTTAACAGCAATGAGCAGTTCTTC,CASILNSNEQFF,-,TRBJ2-1,-,TRBV11-2,12
TGTGCCAGCAGTTTGACAGGGGTTGAGGATGAGCAGTTCTTC,CASSLTGVEDEQFF,TRBD1,TRBJ2-1,-,TRBV28,14
TGTGCCAGCAGTGAAGTTTCTGCGGGACAGATCACAGATACGCAGTATTTT,CASSEVSAGQITDTQYF,-,TRBJ2-3,many,TRBV6-1,17
TGTGCCACCAGCTTTTCGGGACGGTCCTCCTATGGCTACACCTTC,CATSFSGRSSYGYTF,-,TRBJ1-2,-,TRBV15,15
TGTGCCAGCAGCTTAGCAGGGGAGAGCACAGATACGCAGTATTTT,CASSLAGESTDTQYF,-,TRBJ2-3,-,TRBV13,15
TGTGCCATGCGGTCAGGTTCTGAAAACATTCAGTACTTC,CAMRSGSENIQYF,-,TRBJ2-4,few,TRBV10-3,13
TGTGCCAGCAGCTTAACGGGACAAGAAGAGACCCAGTACTTC,CASSLTGQEETQYF,-,TRBJ2-5,-,TRBV7-6,14
TGCGCCAGCAGCTTGGAGGGGGAGGTGAACACTGAAGCTTTCTTT,CASSLEGEVNTEAFF,-,TRBJ1-1,-,TRBV5-1,15
TGTGCCAGCAGTTCCCTATTCGGGGCGATCCCGCCTTCGAACTACAATGAGCAGTTCTTC,CASSSLFGAIPPSNYNEQFF,-,TRBJ2-1,-,TRBV27,20
TGTGCCAGCAGCTTACCGACAGACTATGCGAACACCGGGGAGCTGTTTTTT,CASSLPTDYANTGELFF,-,TRBJ2-2,few,TRBV7-8,17
TGTGCCATCAGCTGGGGCACTAATGAAAAACTGTTTTTT,CAISWGTNEKLFF,-,TRBJ1-4,-,TRBV10-3,13
TGTGCCAGCACCTGGGGTCAGGGTATCACTGAAGCTTTCTTT,CASTWGQGITEAFF,-,TRBJ1-1,-,TRBV12-3/TRBV12-4,14
TGTGCCAGCAGTTACTCGAATAGGGGTGGGACTGAAGCTTTCTTT,CASSYSNRGGTEAFF,-,TRBJ1-1,few,TRBV6-5,15
TGTGCCAGCAGCTTAAGGGGGATCTCCGGGGAGCTGTTTTTT,CASSLRGISGELFF,-,TRBJ2-2,few,TRBV7-9,14
TGCAGTGCAGGGACCTACACTGAAGCTTTCTTT,CSAGTYTEAFF,-,TRBJ1-1,-,TRBV20-1,11
TGTGCCACCAGTGATTTGGACGGGGAAGCTTTCTTT,CATSDLDGEAFF,-,TRBJ1-1,-,TRBV24-1,12
TGTGCCAGTAGCCGGACCATCGTGGACACCATATATTTT,CASSRTIVDTIYF,-,TRBJ1-3,-,TRBV19,13
TGCAGCGTTGATGAGGACACCGGGGAGCTGTTTTTT,CSVDEDTGELFF,-,TRBJ2-2,-,TRBV29-1,12
TGTGCCAGCAGCTTAATCGTTCGCACTGAAGCTTTCTTT,CASSLIVRTEAFF,-,TRBJ1-1,-,TRBV7-3,13